This TCR beta chain was observed in a study of OX40 agonist ivuxolimab in advanced cancers. As for the study in general: Participants, around 80% male, averaged around 60 years of age, ranging from about 20 to 79. Patients with prior anti-PD-1, anti-PD-L1 or anti-CTLA-4 therapy were eligible; 40% had some.

Only in-frame clones appear in the TCRdb table, and some are missing; sequencing was by immunoSEQ multiplex PCR. This sample has around 98,000 clones, with around nine tenths found just once. Remarks on this clone: The antigen is unknown.

Study-wide points: What antigens the expanded peripheral T cells recognized was never established.

The V end was cut by 0 bases, the J end by 4 bases, with 6 bases between. Looked up from germline, CDR1 is MRHNA and CDR2 is SNTAGT. The CDR3 sequence is 13 residues long. The receptor was derived from an adult with an advanced solid tumor such as melanoma, head and neck, liver or kidney cancer. The rearrangement uses TRBV6-4 and TRBJ1-1; D gene ambiguous. The specimen comprised CD4+ or CD8+ T cells sorted from blood, sampled in a trial of the OX40 agonist ivuxolimab. The CDR3 DNA follows: TGTGCCAGCAGTGACTCTGAGGGCACTGAAGCTTTCTTT. It is translated as CASSDSEGTEAFF.